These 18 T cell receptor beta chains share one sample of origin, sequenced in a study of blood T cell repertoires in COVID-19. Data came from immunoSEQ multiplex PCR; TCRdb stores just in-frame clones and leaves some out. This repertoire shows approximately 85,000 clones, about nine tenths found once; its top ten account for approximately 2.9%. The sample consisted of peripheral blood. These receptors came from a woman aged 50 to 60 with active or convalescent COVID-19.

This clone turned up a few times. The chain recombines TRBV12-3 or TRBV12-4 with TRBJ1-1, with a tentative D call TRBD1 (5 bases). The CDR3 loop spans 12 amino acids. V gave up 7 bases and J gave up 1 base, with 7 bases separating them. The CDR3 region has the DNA TGTGCCAGCACGGACACGAACACTGAAGCTTTCTTT. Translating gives CASTDTNTEAFF.

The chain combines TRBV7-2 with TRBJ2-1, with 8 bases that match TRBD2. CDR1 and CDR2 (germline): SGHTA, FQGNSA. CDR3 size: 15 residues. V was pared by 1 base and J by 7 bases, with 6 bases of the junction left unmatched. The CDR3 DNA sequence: TGTGCCAGCAGCTTAGAGGCGGGGGGTCGAAATGAGCAGTTCTTC. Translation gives CASSLEAGGRNEQFF.

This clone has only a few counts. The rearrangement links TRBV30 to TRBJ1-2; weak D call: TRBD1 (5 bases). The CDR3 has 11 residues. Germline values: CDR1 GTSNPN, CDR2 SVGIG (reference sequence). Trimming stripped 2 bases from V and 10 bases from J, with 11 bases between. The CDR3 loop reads CAWSSQGLYTF. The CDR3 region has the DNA TGTGCCTGGAGTTCGCAGGGTCTCTACACCTTC.

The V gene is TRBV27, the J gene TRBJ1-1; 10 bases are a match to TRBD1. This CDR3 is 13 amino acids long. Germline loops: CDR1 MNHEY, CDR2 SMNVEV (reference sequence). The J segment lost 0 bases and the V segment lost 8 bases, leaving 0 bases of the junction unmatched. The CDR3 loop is CASGTGVNTEAFF. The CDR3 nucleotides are TGTGCCAGCGGGACAGGGGTGAACACTGAAGCTTTCTTT.

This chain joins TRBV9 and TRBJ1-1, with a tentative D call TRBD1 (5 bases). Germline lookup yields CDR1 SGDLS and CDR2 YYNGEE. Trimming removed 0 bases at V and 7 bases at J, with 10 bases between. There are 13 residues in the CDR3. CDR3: CASSVARGGEAFF. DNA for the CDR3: TGTGCCAGCAGCGTAGCTAGGGGCGGTGAAGCTTTCTTT.

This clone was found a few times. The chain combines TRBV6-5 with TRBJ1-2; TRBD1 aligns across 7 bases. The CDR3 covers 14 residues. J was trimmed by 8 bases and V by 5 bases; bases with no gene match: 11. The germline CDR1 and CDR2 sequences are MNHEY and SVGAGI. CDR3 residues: CASSTGANPGGYTF. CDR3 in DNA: TGTGCCAGCAGTACAGGGGCGAACCCGGGAGGCTACACCTTC.

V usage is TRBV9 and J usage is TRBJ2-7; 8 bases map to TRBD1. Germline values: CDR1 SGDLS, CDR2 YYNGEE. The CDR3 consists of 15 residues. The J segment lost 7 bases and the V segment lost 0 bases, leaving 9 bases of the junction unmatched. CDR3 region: CASSVDGTGAREQYF. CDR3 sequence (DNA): TGTGCCAGCAGCGTAGATGGGACAGGAGCTCGGGAGCAGTACTTC.

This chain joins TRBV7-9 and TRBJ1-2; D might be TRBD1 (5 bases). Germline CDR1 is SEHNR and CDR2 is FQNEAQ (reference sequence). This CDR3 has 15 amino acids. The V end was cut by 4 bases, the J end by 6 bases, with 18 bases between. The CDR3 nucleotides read TGTGCCAGCAGCTCAGGAGGGGCGTCCATGGATGGCTACACCTTC. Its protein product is CASSSGGASMDGYTF.

In DNA form, the CDR3 reads TGTGCCATCATGGACTCCTCCGTGGCGGATACGCAGTATTTT. Amino acid sequence: CAIMDSSVADTQYF. The chain employs TRBV10-3 and TRBJ2-3; D is perhaps TRBD2 (5 bases). The germline CDR1 and CDR2 sequences are ENHRY and SYGVKD. CDR3 length: 14 residues. The germline V and J ends were trimmed by 7 bases and 6 bases, with 17 bases remaining between them.

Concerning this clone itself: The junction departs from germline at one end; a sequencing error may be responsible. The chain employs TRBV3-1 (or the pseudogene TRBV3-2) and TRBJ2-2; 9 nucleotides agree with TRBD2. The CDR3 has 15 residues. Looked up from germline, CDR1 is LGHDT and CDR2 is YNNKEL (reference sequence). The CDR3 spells CASSQRGLATEELFF. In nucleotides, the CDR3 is TGTGCCAGCAGCCAACGGGGACTAGCCACCGAGGAGCTGTTTTTT.

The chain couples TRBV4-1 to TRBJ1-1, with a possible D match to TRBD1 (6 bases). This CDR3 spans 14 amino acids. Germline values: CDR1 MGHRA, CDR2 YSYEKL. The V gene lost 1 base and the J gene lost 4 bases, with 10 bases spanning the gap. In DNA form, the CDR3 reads TGCGCCAGCAGCCAAGGTAACAGGGTCACTGAAGCTTTCTTT. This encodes CASSQGNRVTEAFF.

The CDR3 reads CASSLDPRNEQFF. DNA of the CDR3: TGCGCCAGCAGCCTCGACCCTAGGAATGAGCAGTTCTTC. The rearrangement joins TRBV5-1 to TRBJ2-1; the D is unclear. The CDR3 spans 13 residues. Germline V gives CDR1 SGHRS, CDR2 YFSETQ. The V end was cut by 4 bases, the J end by 7 bases, with 12 bases between.

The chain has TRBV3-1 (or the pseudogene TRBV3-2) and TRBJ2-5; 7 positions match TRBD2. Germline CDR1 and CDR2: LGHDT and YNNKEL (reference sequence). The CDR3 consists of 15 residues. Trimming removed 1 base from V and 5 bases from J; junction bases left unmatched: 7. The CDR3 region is CASSQGSSGDETQYF. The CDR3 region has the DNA TGTGCCAGCAGCCAAGGGAGCAGCGGGGACGAGACCCAGTACTTC.

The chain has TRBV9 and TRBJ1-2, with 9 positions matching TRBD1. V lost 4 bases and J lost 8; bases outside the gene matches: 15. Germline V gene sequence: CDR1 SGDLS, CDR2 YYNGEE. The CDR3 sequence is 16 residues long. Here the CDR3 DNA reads TGTGCCAGCAGCCCCACTTCGATGGGACAGGGAGACGGCTACACCTTC. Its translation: CASSPTSMGQGDGYTF.

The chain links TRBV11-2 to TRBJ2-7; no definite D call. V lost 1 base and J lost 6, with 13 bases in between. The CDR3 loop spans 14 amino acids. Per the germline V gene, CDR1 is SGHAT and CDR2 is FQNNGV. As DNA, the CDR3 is TGTGCCAGCAGCTTAGTCACGTCGTCGGGCGAGCAGTACTTC. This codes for CASSLVTSSGEQYF.

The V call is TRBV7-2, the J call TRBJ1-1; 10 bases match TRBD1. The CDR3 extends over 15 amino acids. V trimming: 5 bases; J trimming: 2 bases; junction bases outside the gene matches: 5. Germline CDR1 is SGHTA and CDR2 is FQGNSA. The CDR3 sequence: CASSLRTGGNTEAFF. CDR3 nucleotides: TGTGCCAGCAGCCTGAGGACAGGGGGTAACACTGAAGCTTTCTTT.

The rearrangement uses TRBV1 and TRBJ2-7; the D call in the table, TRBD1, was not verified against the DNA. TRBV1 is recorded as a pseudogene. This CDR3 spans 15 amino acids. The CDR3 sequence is CTSSQDGDTSYEQYF. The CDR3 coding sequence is TGCACCAGCAGCCAAGACGGGGACACCTCCTACGAGCAGTACTTC.

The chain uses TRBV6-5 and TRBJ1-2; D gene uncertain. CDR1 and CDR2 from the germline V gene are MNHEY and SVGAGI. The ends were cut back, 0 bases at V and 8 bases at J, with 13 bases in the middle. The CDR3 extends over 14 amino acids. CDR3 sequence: CASSYSRLTEGYTF. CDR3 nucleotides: TGTGCCAGCAGTTACTCTCGATTAACGGAGGGCTACACCTTC.